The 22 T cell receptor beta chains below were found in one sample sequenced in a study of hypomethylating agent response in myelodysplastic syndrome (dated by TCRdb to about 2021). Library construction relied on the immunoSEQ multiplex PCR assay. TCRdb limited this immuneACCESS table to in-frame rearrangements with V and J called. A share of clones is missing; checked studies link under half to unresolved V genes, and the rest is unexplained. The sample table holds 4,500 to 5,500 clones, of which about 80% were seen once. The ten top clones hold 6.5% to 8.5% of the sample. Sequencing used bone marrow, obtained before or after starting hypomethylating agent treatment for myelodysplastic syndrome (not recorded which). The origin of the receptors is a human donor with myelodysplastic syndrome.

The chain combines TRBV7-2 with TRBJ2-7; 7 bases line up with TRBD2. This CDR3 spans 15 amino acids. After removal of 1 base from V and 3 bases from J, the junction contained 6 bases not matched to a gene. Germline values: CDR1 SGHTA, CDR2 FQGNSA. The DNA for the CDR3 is TGTGCCAGCAGCTTAGTCGCGGGGGAGCTCTACGAGCAGTACTTC. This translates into CASSLVAGELYEQYF.

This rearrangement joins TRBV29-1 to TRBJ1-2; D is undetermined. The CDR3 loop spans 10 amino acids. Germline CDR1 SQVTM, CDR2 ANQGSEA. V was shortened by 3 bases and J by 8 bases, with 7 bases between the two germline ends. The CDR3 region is CSVEATGYTF. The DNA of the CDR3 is TGCAGCGTTGAGGCGACAGGCTACACCTTC.

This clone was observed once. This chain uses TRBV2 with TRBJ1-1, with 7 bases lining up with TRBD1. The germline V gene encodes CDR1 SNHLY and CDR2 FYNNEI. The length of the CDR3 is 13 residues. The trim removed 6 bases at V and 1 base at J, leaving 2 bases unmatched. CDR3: CASRTGQNTEAFF. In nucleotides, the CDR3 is TGTGCCAGCAGGACAGGGCAGAACACTGAAGCTTTCTTT.

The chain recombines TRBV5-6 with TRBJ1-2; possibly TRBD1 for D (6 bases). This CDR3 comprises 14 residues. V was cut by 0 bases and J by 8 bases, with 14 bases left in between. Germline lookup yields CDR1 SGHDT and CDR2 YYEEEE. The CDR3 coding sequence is TGTGCCAGCAGCTTGGTCCGGGGGGCGAAAGGCTACACCTTC. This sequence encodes CASSLVRGAKGYTF.

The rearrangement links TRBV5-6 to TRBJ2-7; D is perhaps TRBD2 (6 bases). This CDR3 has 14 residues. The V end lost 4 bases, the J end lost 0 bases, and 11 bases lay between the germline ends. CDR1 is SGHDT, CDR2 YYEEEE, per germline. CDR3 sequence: CASSVSGRSYEQYF. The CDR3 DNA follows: TGTGCCAGCAGCGTTAGCGGACGCTCCTACGAGCAGTACTTC.

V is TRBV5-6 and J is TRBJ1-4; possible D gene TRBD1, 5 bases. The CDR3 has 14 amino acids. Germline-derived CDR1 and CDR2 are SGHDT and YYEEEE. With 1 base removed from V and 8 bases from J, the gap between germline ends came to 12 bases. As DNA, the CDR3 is TGTGCCAGCAGCTTGTCGGGGGGAGAAGAAAAACTGTTTTTT. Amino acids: CASSLSGGEEKLFF.

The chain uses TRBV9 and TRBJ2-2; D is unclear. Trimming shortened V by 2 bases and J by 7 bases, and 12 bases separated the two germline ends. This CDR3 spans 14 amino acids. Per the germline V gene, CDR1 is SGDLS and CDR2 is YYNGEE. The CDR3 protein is CASSVSGRVGELFF. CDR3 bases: TGTGCCAGCAGCGTCTCCGGACGGGTCGGGGAGCTGTTTTTT.

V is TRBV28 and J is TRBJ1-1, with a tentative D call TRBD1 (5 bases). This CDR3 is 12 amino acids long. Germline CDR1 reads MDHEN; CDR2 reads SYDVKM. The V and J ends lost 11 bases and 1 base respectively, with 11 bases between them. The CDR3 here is CAGRTGNTEAFF. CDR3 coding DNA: TGTGCCGGCCGAACAGGGAACACTGAAGCTTTCTTT.

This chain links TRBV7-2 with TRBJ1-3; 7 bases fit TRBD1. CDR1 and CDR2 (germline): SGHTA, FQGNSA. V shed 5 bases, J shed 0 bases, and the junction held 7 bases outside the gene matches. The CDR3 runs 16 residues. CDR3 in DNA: TGTGCCAGCAGCCGGGGACAGACACTCTCTGGAAACACCATATATTTT. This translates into CASSRGQTLSGNTIYF. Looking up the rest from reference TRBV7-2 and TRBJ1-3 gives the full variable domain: GAGVSQSPSNKVTEKGKDVELRCDPISGHTALYWYRQSLGQGLEFLIYFQGNSAPDKSGLPSDRFSAERTGGSVSTLTIQRTQQEDSAVYLCASSRGQTLSGNTIYFGEGSWLTVV.

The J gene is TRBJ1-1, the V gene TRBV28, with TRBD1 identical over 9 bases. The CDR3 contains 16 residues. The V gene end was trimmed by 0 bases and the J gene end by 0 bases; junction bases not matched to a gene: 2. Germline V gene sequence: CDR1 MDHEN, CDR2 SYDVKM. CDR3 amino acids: CASSLWGTGLNTEAFF. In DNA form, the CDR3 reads TGTGCCAGCAGTTTATGGGGGACAGGGCTGAACACTGAAGCTTTCTTT.

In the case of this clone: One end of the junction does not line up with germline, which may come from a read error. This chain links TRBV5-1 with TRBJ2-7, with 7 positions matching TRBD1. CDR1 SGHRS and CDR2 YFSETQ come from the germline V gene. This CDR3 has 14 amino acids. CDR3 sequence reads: CANSLAPGGYEQYF. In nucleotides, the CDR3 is TGCGCCAACAGCTTGGCTCCAGGGGGCTACGAGCAGTACTTC.

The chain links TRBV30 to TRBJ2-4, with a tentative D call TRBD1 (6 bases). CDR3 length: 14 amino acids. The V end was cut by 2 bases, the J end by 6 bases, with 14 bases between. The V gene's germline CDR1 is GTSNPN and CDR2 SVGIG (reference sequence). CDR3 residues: CAWSIPGVRNIQYF. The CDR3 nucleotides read TGTGCCTGGAGTATTCCAGGGGTACGAAACATTCAGTACTTC.

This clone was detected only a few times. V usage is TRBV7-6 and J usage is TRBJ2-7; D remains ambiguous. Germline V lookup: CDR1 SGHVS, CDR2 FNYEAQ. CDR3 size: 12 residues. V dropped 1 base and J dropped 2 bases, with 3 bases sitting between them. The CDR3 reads CASSLVPYEQYF. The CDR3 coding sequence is TGTGCCAGCAGCTTAGTTCCCTACGAGCAGTACTTC.

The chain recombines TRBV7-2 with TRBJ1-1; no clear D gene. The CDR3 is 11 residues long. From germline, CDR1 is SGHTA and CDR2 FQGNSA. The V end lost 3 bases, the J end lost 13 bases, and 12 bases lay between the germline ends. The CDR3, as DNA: TGTGCCAGCAGCTTTCACATTGAGGGTTTCTTT. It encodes CASSFHIEGFF.

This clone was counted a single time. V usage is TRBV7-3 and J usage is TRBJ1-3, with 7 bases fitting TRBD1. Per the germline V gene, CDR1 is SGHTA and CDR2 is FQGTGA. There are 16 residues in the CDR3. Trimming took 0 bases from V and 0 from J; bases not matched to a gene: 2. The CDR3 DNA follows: TGTGCCAGCAGCTTAACAGGGACAGTCTCTGGAAACACCATATATTTT. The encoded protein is CASSLTGTVSGNTIYF.

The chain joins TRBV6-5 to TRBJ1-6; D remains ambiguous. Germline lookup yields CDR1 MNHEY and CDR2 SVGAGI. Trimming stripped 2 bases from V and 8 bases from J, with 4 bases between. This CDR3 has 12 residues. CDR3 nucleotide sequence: TGTGCCAGCAGTTACGGGGATTCACCCCTCCACTTT. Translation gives CASSYGDSPLHF.

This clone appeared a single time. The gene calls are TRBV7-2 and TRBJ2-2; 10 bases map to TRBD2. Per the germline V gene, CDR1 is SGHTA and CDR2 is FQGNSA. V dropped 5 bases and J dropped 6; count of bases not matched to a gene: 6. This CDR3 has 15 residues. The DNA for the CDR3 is TGTGCCAGCAGCGCTAGCGGGGGATGGTCCGGGGAGCTGTTTTTT. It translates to CASSASGGWSGELFF.

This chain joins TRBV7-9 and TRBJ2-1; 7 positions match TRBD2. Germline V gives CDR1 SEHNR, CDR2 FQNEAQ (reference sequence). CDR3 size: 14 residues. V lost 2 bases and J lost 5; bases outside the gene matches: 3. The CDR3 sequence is CASSLSGAHNEQFF. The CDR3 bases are TGTGCCAGCAGCTTAAGCGGGGCCCACAATGAGCAGTTCTTC. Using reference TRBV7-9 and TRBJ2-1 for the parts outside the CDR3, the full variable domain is DTGVSQNPRHKITKRGQNVTFRCDPISEHNRLYWYRQTLGQGPEFLTYFQNEAQLEKSRLLSDRFSAERPKGSFSTLEIQRTEQGDSAMYLCASSLSGAHNEQFFGPGTRLTVL.

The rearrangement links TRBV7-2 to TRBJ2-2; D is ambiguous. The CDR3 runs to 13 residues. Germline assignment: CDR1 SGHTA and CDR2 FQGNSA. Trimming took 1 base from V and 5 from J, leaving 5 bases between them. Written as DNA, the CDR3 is TGTGCCAGCAGCTTAGGGGATACCGGGGAGCTGTTTTTT. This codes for CASSLGDTGELFF. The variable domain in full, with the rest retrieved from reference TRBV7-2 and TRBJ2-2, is GAGVSQSPSNKVTEKGKDVELRCDPISGHTALYWYRQSLGQGLEFLIYFQGNSAPDKSGLPSDRFSAERTGGSVSTLTIQRTQQEDSAVYLCASSLGDTGELFFGEGSRLTVL.

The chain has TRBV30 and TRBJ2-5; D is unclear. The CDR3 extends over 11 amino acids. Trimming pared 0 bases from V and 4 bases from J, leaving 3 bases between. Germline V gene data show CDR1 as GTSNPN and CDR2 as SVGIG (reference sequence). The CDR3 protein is CAWSVRETQYF. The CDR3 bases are TGTGCCTGGAGTGTACGAGAGACCCAGTACTTC.

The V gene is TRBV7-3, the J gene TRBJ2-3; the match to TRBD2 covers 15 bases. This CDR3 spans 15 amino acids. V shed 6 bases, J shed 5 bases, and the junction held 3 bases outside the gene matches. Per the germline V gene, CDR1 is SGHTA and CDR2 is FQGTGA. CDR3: CASRGTSGGQDTQYF. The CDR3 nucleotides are TGTGCCAGCAGGGGGACTAGCGGGGGGCAAGATACGCAGTATTTT.

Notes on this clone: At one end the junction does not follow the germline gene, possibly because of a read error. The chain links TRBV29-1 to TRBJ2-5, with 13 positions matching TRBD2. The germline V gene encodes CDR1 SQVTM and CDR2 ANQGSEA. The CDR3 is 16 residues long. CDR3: CSVEPNLLAGGPDQHF. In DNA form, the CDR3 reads TGCAGCGTTGAACCTAACTTACTAGCGGGGGGGCCAGATCAACACTTC.